Presented here are 4 T cell receptor beta chains from one specimen sequenced in a study of CD8+CD57+ T cells in acquired aplastic anemia. Genomic DNA was employed as the template in profiling TCR beta VDJ and CDR3. TCRdb used MiXCR to reprocess the reads, holding one entry per CDR3 protein. Among under 350,000 distinct CDR3 sequences listed, roughly 53% were seen once. Patients sequenced had flow cytometry evidence of CD8+CD57+ cell expansion. Source material: sorted CD4+, CD8+, or CD8+CD57+ T cells (not recorded which) from PBMCs. These TCRs come from a human donor with aplastic anemia.

This clonotype was detected many times. This chain uses TRBV19 with TRBJ1-2, with 9 bases identical to TRBD1. The V segment lost 4 bases and the J segment 4 bases; nucleotides outside the gene matches: 10. The CDR3 contains 16 residues. Germline CDR1 reads LNHDA; CDR2 reads SQIVND (reference sequence). The DNA for the CDR3 is TGTGCCAGTAGTACCCTGGGACAGGGCGGTAGCTATGGCTACACCTTC. It codes for CASSTLGQGGSYGYTF.

On this clonotype: One end of the junction does not line up with germline, which may come from a read error. The V gene is TRBV2, the J gene TRBJ2-5; D might be TRBD1 (5 bases). CDR1 and CDR2 (germline): SNHLY, FYNNEI. The CDR3 extends over 14 amino acids. CDR3 coding DNA: TGTGCCACCAGTGACAGCAAGACTGGAGAGACCCAGTACTTC. Translating it yields CATSDSKTGETQYF.

The genes are TRBV15 and TRBJ2-7; TRBD1 or TRBD2 may be the D gene (7 bases each). The ends were cut back, 5 bases at V and 0 bases at J, with 14 bases in the middle. This CDR3 region has 15 residues. Germline assignment: CDR1 LNHNV and CDR2 YYDKDF (reference sequence). CDR3 protein: CATSGGRDSSYEQYF. For the CDR3, the DNA is TGTGCCACCAGCGGGGGGAGGGACAGCTCCTACGAGCAGTACTTC.

This clonotype was counted many times. The chain recombines TRBV19 with TRBJ2-7, with 10 bases that match TRBD1. V trimming: 7 bases; J trimming: 3 bases; junction bases outside the gene matches: 3. The germline gives CDR1 LNHDA, CDR2 SQIVND (reference sequence). The CDR3 covers 13 residues. In nucleotides, the CDR3 is TGTGCCAGTACCGGGACAGGGGTCTACGAGCAGTACTTC. Amino acids: CASTGTGVYEQYF.